This TCR beta chain appears in the sequencing data of a study of blood T cell repertoires in COVID-19. In the study overall: COVID-19 samples from acute and convalescent phases originated in the United States, Italy and Spain.

The table came from immunoSEQ multiplex PCR; TCRdb's copy has only in-frame clones and leaves some out. This table has about 150,000 clones, 87% appearing once. The receptor comes from a human donor in a cohort sampled during active COVID-19. Material: peripheral blood.

CDR3 coding DNA: TGTGCCAGCTCTCCAATTGTCCCAGGGCTGAACACTGAAGCTTTCTTT. Translated, it gives CASSPIVPGLNTEAFF. V usage is TRBV18 and J usage is TRBJ1-1; perhaps TRBD1 as D (5 bases). V was clipped by 6 bases and J by 0 bases, with 17 bases between them. From germline, CDR1 is KGHSH and CDR2 LQKENI. This CDR3 region has 16 residues. Combining the CDR3 with reference TRBV18 and TRBJ1-1 gives the whole variable domain NAGVMQNPRHLVRRRGQEARLRCSPMKGHSHVYWYRQLPEEGLKFMVYLQKENIIDESGMPKERFSAEFPKEGPSILRIQQVVRGDSAAYFCASSPIVPGLNTEAFFGQGTRLTVV.